This is a list of T cell receptor beta chains from one sample in a study of CD8 T cells in Susac syndrome. TCRdb redid the calling of the immunoSEQ multiplex PCR reads with MiXCR, one entry per CDR3 protein. The data contain about 150,000 distinct CDR3 sequences, over 85% of them singletons. The sequenced sample was CD4+ T cells from PBMCs. These receptors originate from a human donor with multiple sclerosis. Both conserved end residues are part of each CDR3. A D gene is named only where the DNA matches it firmly. Rows give clone size only sometimes, using once, few, many, or a class for an expanded clone.

TRBV7-6	17	-	TRBD1	TRBJ1-1	CASSLAGGRGRQTEAFF	TGTGCCAGCAGCTTAGCCGGGGGGAGGGGGCGACAGACTGAAGCTTTCTTT
TRBV30	14	-	TRBD1	TRBJ2-7	CAWTKTGGNYEQYF	TGTGCCTGGACTAAGACAGGGGGAAACTACGAGCAGTACTTC
TRBV7-2	14	-	-	TRBJ1-4	CASSLVTSAPKLFF	TGTGCCAGCAGCTTAGTAACTTCGGCCCCTAAACTGTTTTTT
TRBV20-1	11	-	-	TRBJ2-7	CSVPFSYEQYF	TGCAGTGTCCCATTCTCCTACGAGCAGTACTTC
TRBV13	13	-	-	TRBJ1-6	CASSFSNNSPLHF	TGTGCCAGCAGCTTTTCCAATAATTCACCCCTCCACTTT
TRBV7-9	13	-	-	TRBJ2-3	CASTSRRSDTQYF	TGTGCCAGCACCTCTCGGCGGTCAGATACGCAGTATTTT
TRBV30	14	-	-	TRBJ2-5	CAWSIGNFRETQYF	TGTGCCTGGAGTATTGGTAACTTCAGGGAGACCCAGTACTTC
TRBV27	14	-	-	TRBJ2-7	CASSLEPGAYEQYF	TGTGCCAGCAGTTTAGAACCAGGGGCCTACGAGCAGTACTTC
TRBV7-2	16	-	-	TRBJ2-3	CASSSRSGSSTDTQYF	TGTGCCAGCAGCTCACGTAGCGGATCTAGCACAGATACGCAGTATTTT
TRBV19	14	-	-	TRBJ2-7	CASSIRITSYEQYF	TGTGCCAGTAGTATTAGGATAACCTCCTACGAGCAGTACTTC
TRBV20-1	14	-	-	TRBJ1-5	CSARDGLNNQPQHF	TGCAGTGCTAGAGACGGGTTAAATAATCAGCCCCAGCATTTT
TRBV3-1	15	-	-	TRBJ2-2	CASGQYGVDTGELFF	TGTGCCAGCGGGCAATACGGTGTGGATACCGGGGAGCTGTTTTTT
TRBV3-1	14	-	TRBD2	TRBJ2-5	CASSHAGGEETQYF	TGTGCCAGCAGCCACGCCGGGGGGGAGGAGACCCAGTACTTC
TRBV30	12	-	-	TRBJ2-1	CAWSGPGGEQFF	TGTGCCTGGAGTGGGCCCGGGGGTGAGCAGTTCTTC
TRBV5-6	16	-	TRBD2	TRBJ2-3	CASSYQSTSGAYTQYF	TGTGCCAGCAGCTACCAATCGACTAGCGGGGCCTATACGCAGTATTTT
TRBV29-1	14	once	TRBD1	TRBJ1-2	CSVVGQGVVYGYTF	TGCAGCGTGGTGGGACAGGGCGTAGTCTATGGCTACACCTTC
TRBV19	14	-	-	TRBJ1-5	CASSLQAGNQPQHF	TGTGCCAGTAGCCTGCAGGCAGGTAATCAGCCCCAGCATTTT
TRBV20-1	12	-	-	TRBJ2-5	CSVQPGVETQYF	TGCAGTGTCCAACCAGGGGTAGAGACCCAGTACTTC
TRBV4-2	15	-	TRBD1	TRBJ2-7	CASSQVTGSLYEQYF	TGTGCCAGCAGCCAAGTGACAGGGTCCCTCTACGAGCAGTACTTC
TRBV29-1	15	-	TRBD2	TRBJ2-1	CSVVAGGSSYNEQFF	TGCAGCGTTGTGGCGGGAGGGTCGTCCTACAATGAGCAGTTCTTC
TRBV12-3/TRBV12-4	13	-	-	TRBJ1-1	CASSFRPNTEAFF	TGTGCCAGCAGTTTCAGGCCGAACACTGAAGCTTTCTTT
TRBV6-2/TRBV6-3	16	-	TRBD2	TRBJ2-1	CASRPSGGSSYNEQFF	TGTGCCAGCAGGCCCAGCGGGGGCTCCTCATACAATGAGCAGTTCTTC
TRBV15	15	-	TRBD1	TRBJ2-5	CATSRDMGQQETQYF	TGTGCCACCAGCAGAGATATGGGACAGCAAGAGACCCAGTACTTC
TRBV12-3/TRBV12-4	16	-	-	TRBJ1-5	CASSLGRPGYYQPQHF	TGTGCCAGCAGTTTAGGAAGGCCAGGGTACTATCAGCCCCAGCATTTT
TRBV7-2	15	-	-	TRBJ1-2	CASSSQANPNYGYTF	TGTGCCAGCAGCTCACAGGCCAATCCAAACTATGGCTACACCTTC
TRBV3-1	14	-	TRBD1	TRBJ1-2	CASRPQGVNYGYTF	TGTGCCAGCAGACCTCAGGGGGTCAACTATGGCTACACCTTC
TRBV20-1	14	-	-	TRBJ2-1	CSARTLLPNNEQFF	TGCAGTGCTAGAACGCTACTACCAAACAATGAGCAGTTCTTC
TRBV11-1	13	-	-	TRBJ2-3	CASSPNPYDTQYF	TGTGCCAGCAGCCCTAATCCTTACGATACGCAGTATTTT
TRBV7-2	14	-	-	TRBJ1-6	CASSLLGVISPLHF	TGTGCCAGCAGCTTATTAGGGGTTATTTCACCCCTCCACTTT
TRBV6-2/TRBV6-3	13	-	-	TRBJ1-1	CASSYPRGQWAFF	TGTGCCAGCAGTTACCCCAGGGGCCAGTGGGCTTTCTTT
TRBV6-5	14	-	TRBD1	TRBJ1-2	CASSYSTGFYGYTF	TGTGCCAGCAGTTACTCGACAGGGTTTTATGGCTACACCTTC
TRBV19	12	-	-	TRBJ1-2	CAGGSDLYGYTF	TGTGCCGGGGGATCGGACCTCTATGGCTACACCTTC
TRBV7-2	14	-	-	TRBJ1-2	CASSFGVGNYGYTF	TGTGCCAGCAGCTTTGGGGTTGGGAACTATGGCTACACCTTC
TRBV6-2/TRBV6-3	13	-	-	TRBJ1-6	CASMRGVGSPLHF	TGTGCCAGCATGCGGGGTGTGGGATCACCCCTCCACTTT
TRBV6-5	17	-	-	TRBJ1-3	CASSYSPRQDSGNTIYF	TGTGCCAGCAGTTACTCGCCGCGACAGGACTCTGGAAACACCATATATTTT
TRBV29-1	13	-	TRBD1	TRBJ1-2	CSASAGGNYGYTF	TGCAGCGCCTCGGCAGGGGGTAACTATGGCTACACCTTC
TRBV20-1	12	-	TRBD2	TRBJ2-5	CSADSGGPRQYF	TGCAGTGCCGATAGCGGGGGGCCCCGACAGTACTTC
TRBV5-1	13	-	-	TRBJ2-2	CASHPTGTGELFF	TGCGCCAGCCATCCAACCGGGACCGGGGAGCTGTTTTTT
TRBV4-1	15	few	TRBD2	TRBJ2-5	CASSHQPSGRETQYF	TGCGCCAGCAGCCACCAACCTAGCGGTCGAGAGACCCAGTACTTC